Below, 26 T cell receptor beta chains from the same sample are listed, as sequenced in a study of blood T cell repertoires in COVID-19. The repertoire was sequenced with immunoSEQ multiplex PCR; TCRdb's copy has only in-frame clones and lacks some. The sample lists about 270,000 clones, around 81% occurring once. Input material: peripheral blood. The receptors originated from a woman in her fifties or sixties with active or convalescent COVID-19.

The chain has TRBV15 and TRBJ1-5; TRBD1 matches 7 bases. The CDR3 is made up of 17 amino acids. CDR1 LNHNV and CDR2 YYDKDF come from the germline V gene (reference sequence). Trimming at V came to 6 bases and at J to 1 base, leaving 12 bases not matched to a gene. The CDR3 reads CATSWTGSPASNQPQHF. In nucleotides, the CDR3 is TGTGCCACCAGTTGGACAGGATCCCCTGCCAGCAATCAGCCCCAGCATTTT.

The J gene is TRBJ2-7, the V gene TRBV7-2; D is unresolved. The CDR3 extends over 13 amino acids. Looked up from germline, CDR1 is SGHTA and CDR2 is FQGNSA. Trimming pared 1 base from V and 6 bases from J, leaving 10 bases between. CDR3 loop: CASSLGGSGEQYF. CDR3 DNA sequence: TGTGCCAGCAGCTTAGGTGGGTCGGGCGAGCAGTACTTC. The full variable domain, in which reference TRBV7-2 and TRBJ2-7 provide the parts outside the CDR3, is GAGVSQSPSNKVTEKGKDVELRCDPISGHTALYWYRQSLGQGLEFLIYFQGNSAPDKSGLPSDRFSAERTGGSVSTLTIQRTQQEDSAVYLCASSLGGSGEQYFGPGTRLTVT.

The V call is TRBV2, the J call TRBJ1-2, with D unclear. Germline-derived CDR1 and CDR2 are SNHLY and FYNNEI. V was pared by 7 bases and J by 6 bases, with 21 bases between. The CDR3 consists of 15 residues. The CDR3 loop reads CASTPSSGSRDGYTF. In DNA form, the CDR3 reads TGTGCCAGCACCCCGTCCTCGGGTAGTCGAGATGGCTACACCTTC.

The J gene is TRBJ2-2, the V gene TRBV13, with D possibly being TRBD1 (6 bases). Germline CDR1 reads PRHDT; CDR2 reads FYEKMQ (reference sequence). V lost 5 bases, J lost 3 bases, and 13 bases lay in between. The CDR3 has 15 residues. CDR3: CASSHTGYDTGELFF. The DNA of the CDR3 is TGTGCCAGCAGCCACACAGGGTACGACACCGGGGAGCTGTTTTTT.

V is TRBV29-1 and J is TRBJ1-2, with D possibly being TRBD1 (6 bases). The CDR3 runs to 13 residues. Trimming stripped 0 bases from V and 3 bases from J, with 8 bases between. CDR1 SQVTM and CDR2 ANQGSEA come from the germline V gene. CDR3 region: CSVEERGYYGYTF. In DNA form, the CDR3 reads TGCAGCGTTGAAGAAAGGGGGTACTATGGCTACACCTTC.

This chain connects TRBV9 to TRBJ1-2; 7 bases line up with TRBD1. Per germline, CDR1 SGDLS and CDR2 YYNGEE. This CDR3 contains 14 residues. The V segment lost 0 bases and the J segment 8 bases; nucleotides outside the gene matches: 7. The CDR3 region is CASSVVSQGEGYTF. In DNA, the CDR3 is TGTGCCAGCAGCGTAGTCTCGCAGGGGGAAGGCTACACCTTC.

The chain couples TRBV5-4 to TRBJ2-3, with D tentatively TRBD1 (6 bases). The CDR3 consists of 17 residues. V was clipped by 1 base and J by 3 bases, with 18 bases between them. Germline CDR1 SGHNT, CDR2 YYREEE (reference sequence). CDR3 region: CASSLPRQALSTDTQYF. DNA of the CDR3: TGTGCCAGCAGCTTGCCTAGACAGGCCCTTTCTACAGATACGCAGTATTTT. Combining the CDR3 with reference TRBV5-4 and TRBJ2-3 gives the whole variable domain ETGVTQSPTHLIKTRGQQVTLRCSSQSGHNTVSWYQQALGQGPQFIFQYYREEENGRGNFPPRFSGLQFPNYSSELNVNALELDDSALYLCASSLPRQALSTDTQYFGPGTRLTVL.

With respect to this clone: Other nucleotide sequences in the sample specify the same CDR3. The CDR3 is CASSEALNTEAFF. The CDR3 nucleotides read TGTGCCAGTAGTGAGGCACTGAACACTGAAGCTTTCTTT. The chain has TRBV19 and TRBJ1-1; D is unresolved. The CDR3 consists of 13 residues. Germline-derived CDR1 and CDR2 are LNHDA and SQIVND (reference sequence). V shed 5 bases and J shed 0 bases, with 7 bases lying between them.

The V gene is TRBV9, the J gene TRBJ2-4; tentatively, D is TRBD1 (6 bases). In germline, CDR1 is SGDLS, CDR2 YYNGEE. V dropped 0 bases and J dropped 0 bases, with 16 bases sitting between them. This CDR3 spans 18 amino acids. CDR3 loop: CASSVGDHRDLAKNIQYF. CDR3 sequence (DNA): TGTGCCAGCAGCGTAGGGGACCACAGGGATCTAGCCAAAAACATTCAGTACTTC.

V and J are TRBV5-1 and TRBJ2-3, with D unclear. This CDR3 spans 13 amino acids. The germline V and J ends were trimmed by 0 bases and 4 bases, with 6 bases remaining between them. CDR1 SGHRS and CDR2 YFSETQ come from the germline V gene. The CDR3 sequence is CASSLGPADTQYF. The CDR3 region has the DNA TGCGCCAGCAGCTTGGGTCCCGCAGATACGCAGTATTTT.

This chain uses TRBV5-1 with TRBJ2-3; the match to TRBD1 covers 10 bases. This CDR3 comprises 16 residues. J lost 6 bases, V lost 4 bases, and 11 bases had no gene match. CDR1 and CDR2 from the germline V gene are SGHRS and YFSETQ. CDR3 sequence reads: CASSEDRGQGWDTQYF. As DNA, the CDR3 is TGCGCCAGCAGCGAAGACAGGGGGCAGGGTTGGGATACGCAGTATTTT.

The rearrangement uses TRBV30 and TRBJ1-6; perhaps TRBD1 as D (5 bases). Germline CDR1 GTSNPN, CDR2 SVGIG (reference sequence). This CDR3 is built from 14 residues. V was trimmed by 5 bases and J by 2 bases, leaving 10 bases between them. CDR3 sequence: CAWASDTYNSPLHF. The CDR3 region has the DNA TGTGCCTGGGCCTCGGACACCTATAATTCACCCCTCCACTTT.

The chain is built from TRBV19 and TRBJ1-3; 9 nucleotides align to TRBD1. This CDR3 is built from 17 residues. Germline lookup yields CDR1 LNHDA and CDR2 SQIVND (reference sequence). Trimming removed 6 bases from V and 4 bases from J; junction bases left unmatched: 13. CDR3 protein: CASRGTSSGTGGNTIYF. The CDR3 bases are TGTGCCAGTAGGGGAACCTCCTCCGGGACAGGGGGAAACACCATATATTTT. Full variable domain (rest looked up from reference TRBV19 and TRBJ1-3): DGGITQSPKYLFRKEGQNVTLSCEQNLNHDAMYWYRQDPGQGLRLIYYSQIVNDFQKGDIAEGYSVSREKKESFPLTVTSAQKNPTAFYLCASRGTSSGTGGNTIYFGEGSWLTVV.

The chain employs TRBV6-6 and TRBJ1-3; possible D gene TRBD1, 6 bases. Trimming removed 6 bases from V and 4 bases from J, with 16 bases in between. This CDR3 has 15 amino acids. CDR1 MNHNY and CDR2 SVGAGI come from the germline V gene (reference sequence). For the CDR3, the DNA is TGTGCCAGCAGGAGTAGCGGGGGCTCGGGAAACACCATATATTTT. Amino acids: CASRSSGGSGNTIYF.

This chain joins TRBV7-6 and TRBJ2-7; weak D call: TRBD1 (6 bases). The CDR3 spans 15 residues. Germline V lookup: CDR1 SGHVS, CDR2 FNYEAQ. V was shortened by 5 bases and J by 2 bases, with 16 bases between the two germline ends. The CDR3 loop is CASSPLLGATYEQYF. CDR3 DNA: TGTGCCAGCAGCCCCCTCTTGGGGGCTACCTACGAGCAGTACTTC. The full variable domain, completed using reference TRBV7-6 and TRBJ2-7, is GAGVSQSPRYKVTKRGQDVALRCDPISGHVSLYWYRQALGQGPEFLTYFNYEAQQDKSGLPNDRFSAERPEGSISTLTIQRTEQRDSAMYRCASSPLLGATYEQYFGPGTRLTVT.

The chain is built from TRBV20-1 and TRBJ2-5; no definite D call. Looked up from germline, CDR1 is DFQATT and CDR2 is SNEGSKA (reference sequence). V was pared by 3 bases and J by 3 bases, with 5 bases between. The CDR3 consists of 11 residues. CDR3 DNA sequence: TGCAGTGCTAGTAACAAAGAGACCCAGTACTTC. Encoded protein: CSASNKETQYF.

V is TRBV5-1 and J is TRBJ2-3; TRBD2 matches at 13 bases. After removal of 1 base from V and 5 bases from J, the junction contained 4 bases not matched to a gene. This CDR3 is built from 16 residues. The germline gives CDR1 SGHRS, CDR2 YFSETQ. For the CDR3, the DNA is TGCGCCAGCAGCTTGACTAGCGGGGGGGCTGGAGATACGCAGTATTTT. Translating gives CASSLTSGGAGDTQYF.

The V call is TRBV7-9, the J call TRBJ1-1; no firm D call. Germline CDR1 SEHNR, CDR2 FQNEAQ (reference sequence). Trimming cost V 1 base and J 6 bases, with 15 bases left between them. The CDR3 extends over 15 amino acids. The CDR3 spells CASSLGGIGQAEAFF. CDR3 nucleotide sequence: TGTGCCAGCAGCTTAGGAGGGATCGGGCAGGCTGAAGCTTTCTTT.

The chain links TRBV11-2 to TRBJ1-1; 9 nucleotides align to TRBD1. Germline CDR1 is SGHAT and CDR2 is FQNNGV. The CDR3 has 19 residues. V lost 6 bases to trimming and J lost 1 base; unmatched junction nucleotides: 18. CDR3 nucleotide sequence: TGTGCCAGCAGACGCATGTTCGACAGGGGGTATCGGGCGAACACTGAAGCTTTCTTT. This encodes CASRRMFDRGYRANTEAFF.

The chain carries TRBV7-2 and TRBJ1-6; D gene unclear. Trimming took off 0 bases at V and 10 bases at J, with 19 bases between the two ends. Germline V CDR1 and CDR2: SGHTA, FQGNSA. CDR3 length: 17 amino acids. The CDR3 DNA follows: TGTGCCAGCAGCTTAGCTTCCCGGGCCTCCGGGGAGTCACCCCTCCACTTT. This sequence encodes CASSLASRASGESPLHF.

The V and J genes are TRBV9 and TRBJ2-3; 12 nucleotides agree with TRBD2. CDR1 SGDLS and CDR2 YYNGEE come from the germline V gene. Germline trimming cut 3 bases from V and 10 bases from J; bases unmatched to any gene: 15. The CDR3 is made up of 17 amino acids. DNA of the CDR3: TGTGCCAGCAGCGCGGCCCCACCTAGCGGGGGGGCTGTGTCGCAGTATTTT. Translating gives CASSAAPPSGGAVSQYF.

This chain joins TRBV3-1 (or the pseudogene TRBV3-2) and TRBJ2-2; D is uncertain. Germline CDR1 and CDR2: LGHDT and YNNKEL (reference sequence). This CDR3 comprises 17 residues. The ends were cut back, 2 bases at V and 2 bases at J, with 15 bases in the middle. CDR3 nucleotides: TGTGCCAGCAGCCAAAGAACAGCCGTTCCCAACACCGGGGAGCTGTTTTTT. Its translation: CASSQRTAVPNTGELFF.

The chain couples TRBV29-1 to TRBJ2-5, with 10 bases identical to TRBD1. The germline CDR1 and CDR2 sequences are SQVTM and ANQGSEA. V lost 7 bases, J lost 5 bases, and 4 bases stayed unmatched. The CDR3 has 12 amino acids. The CDR3 DNA reads TGCAGCGCCGGACAGGGGGTCGAGACCCAGTACTTC. Amino acids: CSAGQGVETQYF.

The sample holds one count of this clone. The chain employs TRBV7-2 and TRBJ2-7; TRBD1 matches 11 bases. The CDR3 is 17 amino acids. CDR1 and CDR2 from the germline V gene are SGHTA and FQGNSA. With V trimmed by 1 base and J by 5 bases, 10 bases remained unmatched. The CDR3 DNA reads TGTGCCAGCAGCTTAGGCTCCGGGACAGGGGGTTTGAACGAGCAGTACTTC. Translation gives CASSLGSGTGGLNEQYF.

The J gene is TRBJ2-7, the V gene TRBV2, with 9 bases that match TRBD1. Losses at the gene ends were 7 bases for V and 3 bases for J; bases not matched to a gene: 13. Germline V lookup: CDR1 SNHLY, CDR2 FYNNEI. CDR3 length: 16 amino acids. Here the CDR3 reads CASKQPAGQGLYEQYF. DNA for the CDR3: TGTGCCAGCAAACAGCCCGCGGGACAGGGTCTCTACGAGCAGTACTTC.

The genes are TRBV5-6 and TRBJ2-7, with 9 bases fitting TRBD1. The CDR3 loop spans 15 amino acids. Germline V lookup: CDR1 SGHDT, CDR2 YYEEEE. V lost 1 base, J lost 5 bases, and 7 bases stayed unmatched. The CDR3 protein is CASSLLQGAVDEQYF. The DNA of the CDR3 is TGTGCCAGCAGCTTGCTACAGGGGGCTGTCGACGAGCAGTACTTC. Full variable domain (missing parts from reference TRBV5-6 and TRBJ2-7): DAGVTQSPTHLIKTRGQQVTLRCSPKSGHDTVSWYQQALGQGPQFIFQYYEEEERQRGNFPDRFSGHQFPNYSSELNVNALLLGDSALYLCASSLLQGAVDEQYFGPGTRLTVT.